The 20 T cell receptor beta chains below were found in one sample sequenced in a study of T cells expressing NK-cell markers. One entry per CDR3 protein, without DNA, is what TCRdb gives after re-calling the 5' RACE reads. Seen in this sample are 500,000 to 700,000 distinct CDR3 sequences; the ten most common clones hold approximately 3.6%. Sequencing used blood T cells: a sorted CD56 or NKG2C T cell subset, CD4+ or CD8+ T cells, or bulk PBMC T cells (not recorded which). Receptors were obtained from a man aged 18-30 years in good health.

V gene TRBV5-1 combines with J gene TRBJ2-2; TCRdb's D call of TRBD2 is untestable without DNA. The length of the CDR3 is 18 residues. From germline, CDR1 is SGHRS and CDR2 YFSETQ. CDR3 amino acids: CASSRGASGALGTGELFF.

The J gene is TRBJ2-2, the V gene TRBV12-3 or TRBV12-4; the TCRdb D gene call, TRBD2, has no DNA to confirm it. CDR3 length equals 12 residues. The CDR3 protein is CASTLGSGELFF.

The rearrangement uses TRBV25-1 and TRBJ2-3; as DNA is missing, the TRBD1 call by TCRdb cannot be tested. Germline V CDR1 and CDR2: MGHDK, SYGVNS. The CDR3 sequence is 16 residues long. The CDR3 here is CASSESQVGGTDTQYF.

The rearrangement joins TRBV30 to TRBJ1-6; lacking DNA, the TRBD1 call made by TCRdb goes unchecked. Germline V gene data show CDR1 as GTSNPN and CDR2 as SVGIG (reference sequence). The CDR3 has 11 residues. CDR3 residues: CAWSPGQALHF.

The V gene is TRBV7-8, the J gene TRBJ2-1; the D call from TCRdb, TRBD2, cannot be confirmed without DNA. The CDR3 sequence is 13 residues long. Germline V gene sequence: CDR1 SGHVS, CDR2 FQNEAQ. The CDR3 region is CASSLEGGRNQFF.

The chain recombines TRBV4-3 with TRBJ2-2. Germline-derived CDR1 and CDR2 are LGHNA and YSLEER. The CDR3 consists of 15 residues. CDR3 residues: CASSQESVSTGELFF.

The V call is TRBV4-2, the J call TRBJ2-3; TCRdb lists TRBD2, though no DNA is available to test this call. Germline-derived CDR1 and CDR2 are LGHNA and YNFKEQ. This CDR3 comprises 18 residues. The CDR3: CASSQVGSGRVSTDTQYF.

CDR3 sequence: CASSQSWRDRNTGELFF. The chain joins TRBV23-1 to TRBJ2-2; the TCRdb call, TRBD1, lacks DNA for checking. TRBV23-1 is labeled an ORF, and its function is uncertain. The CDR3 loop spans 17 amino acids.

This chain links TRBV5-1 with TRBJ1-1; the TCRdb D gene call, TRBD1, has no DNA to confirm it. From germline, CDR1 is SGHRS and CDR2 YFSETQ. This CDR3 spans 13 amino acids. The CDR3: CASSTTGGTEAFF. Full variable domain (missing parts from reference TRBV5-1 and TRBJ1-1): KAGVTQTPRYLIKTRGQQVTLSCSPISGHRSVSWYQQTPGQGLQFLFEYFSETQRNKGNFPGRFSGRQFSNSRSEMNVSTLELGDSALYLCASSTTGGTEAFFGQGTRLTVV.

The genes are TRBV15 and TRBJ2-7; absent DNA, TCRdb's TRBD1 call cannot be checked. Per the germline V gene, CDR1 is LNHNV and CDR2 is YYDKDF (reference sequence). The CDR3 sequence is 11 residues long. This CDR3 reads CATSAGYEQYF.

This CDR3 reads CASTELAGKNEQFF. J is TRBJ2-1 and V is TRBV5-1; TCRdb's D call, TRBD2, is unchecked because there is no DNA. The germline CDR1 and CDR2 sequences are SGHRS and YFSETQ. The CDR3 is 14 amino acids.

The chain combines TRBV20-1 with TRBJ1-6. The CDR3 loop spans 17 amino acids. Germline V CDR1 and CDR2: DFQATT, SNEGSKA (reference sequence). Here the CDR3 reads CSARAVQSLSYNSPLHF.

The CDR3 loop reads CASSLGSGRGNEKLFF. The chain uses TRBV7-2 and TRBJ1-4; TCRdb's D call of TRBD1 is untestable without DNA. CDR1 is SGHTA, CDR2 FQGNSA, per germline. The length of the CDR3 is 16 residues.

CDR3 in amino acids: CASSTLRQGSNEKLFF. The rearrangement joins TRBV11-2 to TRBJ1-4; the D call of TRBD1 rests on TCRdb alone, since no DNA is present to check it. CDR1 and CDR2 (germline): SGHAT, FQNNGV. This CDR3 comprises 16 residues. Complete variable domain (other parts from reference TRBV11-2 and TRBJ1-4): EAGVAQSPRYKIIEKRQSVAFWCNPISGHATLYWYQQILGQGPKLLIQFQNNGVVDDSQLPKDRFSAERLKGVDSTLKIQPAKLEDSAVYLCASSTLRQGSNEKLFFGSGTQLSVL.

The rearrangement uses TRBV19 and TRBJ2-2. Germline V gene lookup returns CDR1 LNHDA and CDR2 SQIVND (reference sequence). The CDR3 is 11 amino acids. CDR3 region: CASRHAGELFF.

This rearrangement joins TRBV28 to TRBJ2-2; TCRdb's D call, TRBD1, is unchecked because there is no DNA. Germline assignment: CDR1 MDHEN and CDR2 SYDVKM. The CDR3 loop spans 17 amino acids. The CDR3 sequence: CASNLYIGTGGTGELFF.

The chain combines TRBV4-2 with TRBJ2-1; there is no DNA to check the TCRdb D call of TRBD2. The germline V gene encodes CDR1 LGHNA and CDR2 YNFKEQ. The CDR3 is made up of 14 amino acids. Here the CDR3 reads CASSQAEGRDEQFF.

This sequence joins TRBV18 and TRBJ2-2; TCRdb gives TRBD2 as the D gene, but with no DNA this cannot be confirmed. This CDR3 region has 16 residues. CDR1 and CDR2 from the germline V gene are KGHSH and LQKENI. The CDR3 reads CASSPVRERNTGELFF.

The V and J genes are TRBV9 and TRBJ2-5; TCRdb proposes TRBD2, but this gene call is untestable without DNA. There are 16 residues in the CDR3. Germline V gives CDR1 SGDLS, CDR2 YYNGEE. CDR3 loop: CASSVGWRESQETQYF.

This sequence joins TRBV4-3 and TRBJ2-1; the D call from TCRdb, TRBD2, cannot be confirmed without DNA. The CDR3 length is 17 residues. Germline loops: CDR1 LGHNA, CDR2 YSLEER. CDR3 protein: CASSQVPASGTYNEQFF.